Listed below are T cell receptor beta chains from one sample, sequenced in a study of monozygotic twins with inflammatory bowel disease. TCRdb derives one entry per CDR3 protein from the 5' RACE reads, leaving out DNA. The repertoire table contains approximately 390,000 distinct CDR3 sequences. Material: blood. These receptor sequences come from a human donor with ulcerative colitis or Crohn's disease, or a healthy co-twin of an affected twin (not recorded which). The CDR3 runs from the conserved cysteine through the conserved F or W.

j_gene: TRBJ2-7; v_gene: TRBV5-1; CDR3aa: CASSLTVSDNYEQYF
j_gene: TRBJ2-5; v_gene: TRBV7-9; CDR3aa: CASSLPAGLGETQYF
j_gene: TRBJ2-1; v_gene: TRBV24-1; CDR3aa: CATSDPSGASYNEQFF
j_gene: TRBJ1-1; v_gene: TRBV6-2/TRBV6-3; CDR3aa: CASTPTDREYTEAFF
j_gene: TRBJ2-3; v_gene: TRBV11-2; CDR3aa: CASSLGLRLSTDTQYF
j_gene: TRBJ1-1; v_gene: TRBV29-1; CDR3aa: CSVPPSNTEAFF
j_gene: TRBJ2-5; v_gene: TRBV7-2; CDR3aa: CASSFRDIKETQYF
j_gene: TRBJ2-7; v_gene: TRBV6-1; CDR3aa: CASSSTSDGAYEQYF
j_gene: TRBJ1-1; v_gene: TRBV10-3; CDR3aa: CAISESGGRNTEAFF
j_gene: TRBJ1-1; v_gene: TRBV7-9; CDR3aa: CASNLAGNIGGTEAFF
j_gene: TRBJ1-5; v_gene: TRBV7-2; CDR3aa: CASSFQTRQPQHF
j_gene: TRBJ1-2; v_gene: TRBV20-1; CDR3aa: CSAGGTIYGYTF
j_gene: TRBJ2-5; v_gene: TRBV5-1; CDR3aa: CASSLAVLGTQNF
j_gene: TRBJ2-1; v_gene: TRBV5-1; CDR3aa: CASSRRQDYNEQFF
j_gene: TRBJ1-2; v_gene: TRBV3-1; CDR3aa: CASSQDLGRGGYTF
j_gene: TRBJ2-2; v_gene: TRBV20-1; CDR3aa: CSLDIANTGELFF
j_gene: TRBJ2-7; v_gene: TRBV25-1; CDR3aa: CASSGGTSGPYEQYF
j_gene: TRBJ1-5; v_gene: TRBV24-1; CDR3aa: CATSDSPHSNQPQHF
j_gene: TRBJ1-6; v_gene: TRBV2; CDR3aa: CASSGRTVNSPLHF
j_gene: TRBJ2-6; v_gene: TRBV7-2; CDR3aa: CASSIRPGGGANVLTF
j_gene: TRBJ1-2; v_gene: TRBV20-1; CDR3aa: CSARASTEGSYGYTF
j_gene: TRBJ1-1; v_gene: TRBV12-3/TRBV12-4; CDR3aa: CASSFWGAQSEAFF
j_gene: TRBJ1-1; v_gene: TRBV9; CDR3aa: CASSVNPVTEAFF
j_gene: TRBJ2-7; v_gene: TRBV20-1; CDR3aa: CSAVDGGNYEQYF
j_gene: TRBJ2-7; v_gene: TRBV5-1; CDR3aa: CASGSSTLRQGDEQYF
j_gene: TRBJ2-7; v_gene: TRBV6-6; CDR3aa: CASKITATSYEQYF
j_gene: TRBJ2-2; v_gene: TRBV12-3/TRBV12-4; CDR3aa: CASSLINTGELFF
j_gene: TRBJ2-5; v_gene: TRBV10-3; CDR3aa: CAISEGLPPLAQYF
j_gene: TRBJ1-2; v_gene: TRBV6-1; CDR3aa: CASSEAGQGGYGYTF
j_gene: TRBJ2-7; v_gene: TRBV20-1; CDR3aa: CSASLFGLAGGSYEQYF
j_gene: TRBJ1-1; v_gene: TRBV28; CDR3aa: CASSTSGTGATEAFF
j_gene: TRBJ1-5; v_gene: TRBV24-1; CDR3aa: CATSDWRGNQPQHF
j_gene: TRBJ2-5; v_gene: TRBV6-5; CDR3aa: CASSYPGRETQYF
j_gene: TRBJ1-2; v_gene: TRBV3-1; CDR3aa: CASSQGLTGGYGYTF
j_gene: TRBJ2-3; v_gene: TRBV12-3/TRBV12-4; CDR3aa: CASNSPGLRVADTQYF
j_gene: TRBJ2-1; v_gene: TRBV5-1; CDR3aa: CASSFTGESYNEQFF
j_gene: TRBJ2-1; v_gene: TRBV14; CDR3aa: CASCQVRTGGYNEQFF
j_gene: TRBJ2-1; v_gene: TRBV3-1; CDR3aa: CASSQGGQRQFF
j_gene: TRBJ1-2; v_gene: TRBV11-2; CDR3aa: CASSLGTGTGIYGYTF
j_gene: TRBJ2-1; v_gene: TRBV20-1; CDR3aa: CSAPRGTSNTHNEQFF
j_gene: TRBJ2-1; v_gene: TRBV11-2; CDR3aa: CASSLASGGREQFF
j_gene: TRBJ1-1; v_gene: TRBV6-2/TRBV6-3; CDR3aa: CATRITHMNTEAFF
j_gene: TRBJ1-2; v_gene: TRBV10-3; CDR3aa: CAISETRDYSNYGYTF
j_gene: TRBJ1-1; v_gene: TRBV5-4; CDR3aa: CASSLTTGNTEAFF
j_gene: TRBJ2-1; v_gene: TRBV27; CDR3aa: CASSYARVNSEQFF
j_gene: TRBJ2-2; v_gene: TRBV15; CDR3aa: CATSTRGTGELFF
j_gene: TRBJ1-2; v_gene: TRBV2; CDR3aa: CASSPGTNYGYTF
j_gene: TRBJ1-1; v_gene: TRBV20-1; CDR3aa: CSASRGHTEAFF
j_gene: TRBJ2-5; v_gene: TRBV7-2; CDR3aa: CASSLGKAETQYF
j_gene: TRBJ1-5; v_gene: TRBV5-8; CDR3aa: CASSVTGFNQPQHF
j_gene: TRBJ2-7; v_gene: TRBV5-6; CDR3aa: CASSLRVVGGTYEQYF
j_gene: TRBJ1-1; v_gene: TRBV27; CDR3aa: CASRPLQGWRNTEAFF
j_gene: TRBJ2-1; v_gene: TRBV20-1; CDR3aa: CSAWTSGRKWVF
j_gene: TRBJ2-1; v_gene: TRBV5-6; CDR3aa: CASSSGPAGSNEQFF
j_gene: TRBJ2-1; v_gene: TRBV18; CDR3aa: CASSPIDRDEQFF
j_gene: TRBJ1-1; v_gene: TRBV5-1; CDR3aa: CASSLAETWTGTEAFF
j_gene: TRBJ1-5; v_gene: TRBV28; CDR3aa: CASSQQGGPRGNQPQHF
j_gene: TRBJ1-1; v_gene: TRBV12-3/TRBV12-4; CDR3aa: CASREGTTTEAFF
j_gene: TRBJ2-7; v_gene: TRBV5-6; CDR3aa: CASSLPGTGTYEQYF
j_gene: TRBJ1-1; v_gene: TRBV7-9; CDR3aa: CASSLDGTGRTEAFF